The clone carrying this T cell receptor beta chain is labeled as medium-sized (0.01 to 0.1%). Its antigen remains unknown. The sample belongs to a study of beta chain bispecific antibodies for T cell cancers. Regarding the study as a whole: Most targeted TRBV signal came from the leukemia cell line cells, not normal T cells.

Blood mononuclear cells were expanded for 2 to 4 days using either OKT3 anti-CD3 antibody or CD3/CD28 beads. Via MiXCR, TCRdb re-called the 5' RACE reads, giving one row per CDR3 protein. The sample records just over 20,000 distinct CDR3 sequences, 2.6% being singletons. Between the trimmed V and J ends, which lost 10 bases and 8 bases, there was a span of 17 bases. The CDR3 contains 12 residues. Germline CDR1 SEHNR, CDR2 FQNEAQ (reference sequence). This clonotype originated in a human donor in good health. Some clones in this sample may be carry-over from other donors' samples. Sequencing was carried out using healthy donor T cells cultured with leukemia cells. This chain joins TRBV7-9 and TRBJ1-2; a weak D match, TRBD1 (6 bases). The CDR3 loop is CAIEPGAGGYTF. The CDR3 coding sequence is TGTGCCATCGAACCGGGGGCTGGCGGCTACACCTTC.